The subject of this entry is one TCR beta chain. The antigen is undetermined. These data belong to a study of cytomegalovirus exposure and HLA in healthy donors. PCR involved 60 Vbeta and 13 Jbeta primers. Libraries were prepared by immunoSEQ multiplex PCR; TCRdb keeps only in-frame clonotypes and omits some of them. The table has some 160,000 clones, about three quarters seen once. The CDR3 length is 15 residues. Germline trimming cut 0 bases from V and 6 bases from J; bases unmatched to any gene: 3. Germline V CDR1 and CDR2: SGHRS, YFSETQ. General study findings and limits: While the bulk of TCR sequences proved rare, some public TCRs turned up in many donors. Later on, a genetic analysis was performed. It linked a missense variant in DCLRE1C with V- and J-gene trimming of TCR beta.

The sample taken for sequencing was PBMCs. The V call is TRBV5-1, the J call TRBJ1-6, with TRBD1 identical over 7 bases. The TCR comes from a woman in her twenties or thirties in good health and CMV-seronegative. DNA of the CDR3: TGCGCCAGCAGCTTGGCGACAGGGATTAATTCACCCCTCCACTTT. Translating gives CASSLATGINSPLHF. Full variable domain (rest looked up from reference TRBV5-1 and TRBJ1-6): KAGVTQTPRYLIKTRGQQVTLSCSPISGHRSVSWYQQTPGQGLQFLFEYFSETQRNKGNFPGRFSGRQFSNSRSEMNVSTLELGDSALYLCASSLATGINSPLHFGNGTRLTVT.